This T cell receptor beta chain is from a study of blood T cell repertoires in COVID-19. Background on the study: From T cells, B-cell-depleted T cells, or PBMCs came the material, which was cDNA or gDNA.

CDR3 length: 17 residues. CDR1 is SGHTS, CDR2 YDEGEE, per germline. After removal of 3 bases from V and 2 bases from J, the junction contained 7 bases not matched to a gene. In the source study's methods: Nucleated cell counts were estimated from reference gene primer amplification. The method was immunoSEQ multiplex PCR; TCRdb's version includes in-frame clones alone and lacks a portion of them. V and J calls plus clone size are reproduced from that table; the DNA served to infer D and trimming. This table has roughly 200,000 clones, less than 90% appearing once. Participants came from 20 to 25 US areas, aged about 18 to 89 years. Clinical history reported by participants formed the basis on which cohorts were assigned.

The receptor was isolated from a woman in her twenties or thirties who had been exposed to COVID-19. The sequencing sample was made of PBMCs or T cells enriched from blood (not recorded which). This chain links TRBV5-8 with TRBJ1-5; the match to TRBD1 covers 11 bases. The CDR3 spells CASSSGTGGWGNQPQHF. The CDR3 DNA sequence: TGTGCCAGCAGCTCCGGGACAGGGGGTTGGGGCAATCAGCCCCAGCATTTT. The entire variable domain, with the rest obtained from reference TRBV5-8 and TRBJ1-5, is as follows: EAGVTQSPTHLIKTRGQQATLRCSPISGHTSVYWYQQALGLGLQFLLWYDEGEERNRGNFPPRFSGRQFPNYSSELNVNALELEDSALYLCASSSGTGGWGNQPQHFGDGTRLSIL.